This is a list of T cell receptor beta chains from one sample in a study of CD8+ T cells in alopecia areata. The assay was immunoSEQ multiplex PCR, and TCRdb's table has in-frame clones only and misses some. The table includes 250,000 to 350,000 clones, around three fifths detected once. Source: CD4+ T cells sorted from blood, taken around week 54, from a patient treated with tofacitinib. The receptors derive from a human donor with alopecia areata. CDR3s include the opening cysteine and the closing phenylalanine or tryptophan. The D gene is left open where the match is weak. Size values are once, few and many counts, or a class for expanded clones, and some rows have none.

clone size: -
D gene: -
V gene: TRBV28
J gene: TRBJ1-1
CDR3 DNA: TGTGCCAGCAGTGCCGGGGGGACTGAAGCTTTCTTT
CDR3 protein: CASSAGGTEAFF

clone size: few
D gene: -
V gene: TRBV13
J gene: TRBJ2-3
CDR3 DNA: TGTGCCAGCAGCTTCGGTCAGAACGCAGATACGCAGTATTTT
CDR3 protein: CASSFGQNADTQYF

clone size: -
D gene: -
V gene: TRBV27
J gene: TRBJ2-6
CDR3 DNA: TGTGCCAGCAGTTGGGCCCTGGGGGGCTCTGGGGCCAACGTCCTGACTTTC
CDR3 protein: CASSWALGGSGANVLTF

clone size: -
D gene: -
V gene: TRBV6-5
J gene: TRBJ1-5
CDR3 DNA: TGTGCCACCAAACCAGGGCGCGATCAGCCCCAGCATTTT
CDR3 protein: CATKPGRDQPQHF

clone size: -
D gene: TRBD1
V gene: TRBV25-1
J gene: TRBJ1-4
CDR3 DNA: TGTGCCAGCAGCGCCACAGGGGGAGGTAATGAAAAACTGTTTTTT
CDR3 protein: CASSATGGGNEKLFF

clone size: once
D gene: -
V gene: TRBV6-5
J gene: TRBJ1-2
CDR3 DNA: TGTGCCAGCAGTTACGCGGGCACGGGCTACACCTTC
CDR3 protein: CASSYAGTGYTF

clone size: -
D gene: -
V gene: TRBV18
J gene: TRBJ2-3
CDR3 DNA: TGTGCCAGCTCCCCAGGCACAGATACGCAGTATTTT
CDR3 protein: CASSPGTDTQYF

clone size: -
D gene: TRBD1
V gene: TRBV5-1
J gene: TRBJ2-5
CDR3 DNA: TGCGCCAGCAGCACTCGGACAGGGGCAGAGACCCAGTACTTC
CDR3 protein: CASSTRTGAETQYF

clone size: -
D gene: TRBD2
V gene: TRBV7-2
J gene: TRBJ2-5
CDR3 DNA: TGTGCCAGCAGCTTAGATGGTCGGGGAGGGGAGACCCAGTACTTC
CDR3 protein: CASSLDGRGGETQYF

clone size: -
D gene: -
V gene: TRBV29-1
J gene: TRBJ2-7
CDR3 DNA: TGCAGCGCTGGACAGCTCTCTACCTACGAGCAGTACTTC
CDR3 protein: CSAGQLSTYEQYF

clone size: few
D gene: -
V gene: TRBV30
J gene: TRBJ1-1
CDR3 DNA: TGTGCCTGGAGTAGGTATCGGGACATGAACACTGAAGCTTTCTTT
CDR3 protein: CAWSRYRDMNTEAFF

clone size: -
D gene: -
V gene: TRBV10-1
J gene: TRBJ2-5
CDR3 DNA: TGCGCCAGCAGTCGGGGCCGGGGGCAGACCCAGTACTTC
CDR3 protein: CASSRGRGQTQYF

clone size: few
D gene: -
V gene: TRBV30
J gene: TRBJ1-6
CDR3 DNA: TGTGCCTTAGGCCGCGCGTCACCCCTCCACTTT
CDR3 protein: CALGRASPLHF

clone size: -
D gene: -
V gene: TRBV5-1
J gene: TRBJ1-2
CDR3 DNA: TGCGCCAGCAGCTTGGAGGCCTACTCCAACTATGGCTACACCTTC
CDR3 protein: CASSLEAYSNYGYTF

clone size: -
D gene: -
V gene: TRBV6-5
J gene: TRBJ2-4
CDR3 DNA: TGTGCCAGCAGTTACCGCCCCTTGGCCAAAAACATTCAGTACTTC
CDR3 protein: CASSYRPLAKNIQYF

clone size: few
D gene: TRBD1
V gene: TRBV9
J gene: TRBJ1-2
CDR3 DNA: TGTGCCAGCAGCGCAACAGGGGGAAACTATGGCTACACCTTC
CDR3 protein: CASSATGGNYGYTF

clone size: -
D gene: TRBD1
V gene: TRBV5-6
J gene: TRBJ1-4
CDR3 DNA: TGTGCCAGCAGCTTGGGGGACAGTGAAAAACTGTTTTTT
CDR3 protein: CASSLGDSEKLFF

clone size: -
D gene: -
V gene: TRBV2
J gene: TRBJ2-5
CDR3 DNA: TGTGCCAGCAGTGAATTGGTCAGTCAAGAGACCCAGTACTTC
CDR3 protein: CASSELVSQETQYF

clone size: medium-sized
D gene: TRBD2
V gene: TRBV18
J gene: TRBJ2-7
CDR3 DNA: TGTGCCAGCTCACCACCGGGTACTAGCGAGCTCTACGAGCAGTACTTC
CDR3 protein: CASSPPGTSELYEQYF

clone size: -
D gene: -
V gene: TRBV6-6
J gene: TRBJ2-7
CDR3 DNA: TGTGCCAGCAGTTATAGTGACTTGACCTACGAGCAGTACTTC
CDR3 protein: CASSYSDLTYEQYF

clone size: -
D gene: TRBD2
V gene: TRBV9
J gene: TRBJ2-1
CDR3 DNA: TGTGCCAGCAGCCCCTCGGGGGGGCTATACAATGAGCAGTTCTTC
CDR3 protein: CASSPSGGLYNEQFF

clone size: -
D gene: -
V gene: TRBV30
J gene: TRBJ2-5
CDR3 DNA: TGTGCCTGGAGTGTCGGACAAGAGACCCAGTACTTC
CDR3 protein: CAWSVGQETQYF

clone size: few
D gene: -
V gene: TRBV27
J gene: TRBJ1-2
CDR3 DNA: TGTGCCAGCAGTTTACGTGGGAGTTCTAACTATGGCTACACCTTC
CDR3 protein: CASSLRGSSNYGYTF

clone size: -
D gene: -
V gene: TRBV4-3
J gene: TRBJ2-7
CDR3 DNA: TGCGCCAGCAGCCGTGGTCGGGGAAGATACGAGCAGTACTTC
CDR3 protein: CASSRGRGRYEQYF

clone size: few
D gene: TRBD2
V gene: TRBV29-1
J gene: TRBJ2-5
CDR3 DNA: TGCAGCGCCGGACTAGCGGGGAGTGGTTTGGAGACCCAGTACTTC
CDR3 protein: CSAGLAGSGLETQYF

clone size: -
D gene: -
V gene: TRBV30
J gene: TRBJ2-7
CDR3 DNA: TGTGCCTGGAGTCCGATCGGGTACGAGCAGTACTTC
CDR3 protein: CAWSPIGYEQYF

clone size: once
D gene: -
V gene: TRBV5-1
J gene: TRBJ2-5
CDR3 DNA: TGCGCCAGCAGCGGGGGGACGGCTCAAGAGACCCAGTACTTC
CDR3 protein: CASSGGTAQETQYF

clone size: many
D gene: -
V gene: TRBV2
J gene: TRBJ2-2
CDR3 DNA: TGTGCCAGCAGTGTTGCTTCCGGGGAGCTGTTTTTT
CDR3 protein: CASSVASGELFF

clone size: -
D gene: -
V gene: TRBV6-1
J gene: TRBJ2-7
CDR3 DNA: TGTGCCAGCAGCCTTCGCCTGGGGGCGTACTTC
CDR3 protein: CASSLRLGAYF

clone size: -
D gene: -
V gene: TRBV5-1
J gene: TRBJ1-1
CDR3 DNA: TGCGCCAGCCGCCAGGGGCCGAACACTGAAGCTTTCTTT
CDR3 protein: CASRQGPNTEAFF

clone size: -
D gene: -
V gene: TRBV5-1
J gene: TRBJ2-7
CDR3 DNA: TGCGCCAGCAGCTTGGTTGGCAGGGCGGACTACGAGCAGTACTTC
CDR3 protein: CASSLVGRADYEQYF

clone size: few
D gene: -
V gene: TRBV30
J gene: TRBJ1-2
CDR3 DNA: TGTGCCTGGGGAGCTCAGTTTCCGTCCTATGGCTACACCTTC
CDR3 protein: CAWGAQFPSYGYTF

clone size: -
D gene: TRBD1
V gene: TRBV11-2
J gene: TRBJ2-7
CDR3 DNA: TGTGCCAGCAGCTCGGGACAGGGTGCATGGTACGAGCAGTACTTC
CDR3 protein: CASSSGQGAWYEQYF

clone size: -
D gene: -
V gene: TRBV7-8
J gene: TRBJ1-5
CDR3 DNA: TGTGCCAGCAGCTTACAGACAGGCAAGAATCAGCCCCAGCATTTT
CDR3 protein: CASSLQTGKNQPQHF

clone size: -
D gene: TRBD2
V gene: TRBV6-5
J gene: TRBJ2-3
CDR3 DNA: TGTGCCAGCAGTTACGGACTAGCGTCGAGCACAGATACGCAGTATTTT
CDR3 protein: CASSYGLASSTDTQYF

clone size: -
D gene: -
V gene: TRBV6-1
J gene: TRBJ2-1
CDR3 DNA: TGTGCCAGCGATATAGACCCCCCGTACAATGAGCAGTTCTTC
CDR3 protein: CASDIDPPYNEQFF

clone size: -
D gene: -
V gene: TRBV25-1
J gene: TRBJ2-3
CDR3 DNA: TGTGCCAGCAGCTCCGAGAGCTACACAGATACGCAGTATTTT
CDR3 protein: CASSSESYTDTQYF

clone size: once
D gene: -
V gene: TRBV5-4
J gene: TRBJ1-5
CDR3 DNA: TGTGCCAGCAGCTTACAGGGTGGCAATCAGCCCCAGCATTTT
CDR3 protein: CASSLQGGNQPQHF

clone size: few
D gene: -
V gene: TRBV7-6
J gene: TRBJ2-5
CDR3 DNA: TGTGCCAGCAGCTTATTTGACAGCCAAGAGACCCAGTACTTC
CDR3 protein: CASSLFDSQETQYF

clone size: -
D gene: -
V gene: TRBV30
J gene: TRBJ1-5
CDR3 DNA: TGTGCCTGGAGTGATCAGGGCGATCAGCCCCAGCATTTT
CDR3 protein: CAWSDQGDQPQHF

clone size: -
D gene: -
V gene: TRBV30
J gene: TRBJ2-3
CDR3 DNA: TGTGCCTGGAGGGGTGATAAAGATACGCAGTATTTT
CDR3 protein: CAWRGDKDTQYF

clone size: -
D gene: -
V gene: TRBV2
J gene: TRBJ1-5
CDR3 DNA: TGTGCCAGCAGCGGACTCCCCAATCAGCCCCAGCATTTT
CDR3 protein: CASSGLPNQPQHF

clone size: -
D gene: -
V gene: TRBV9
J gene: TRBJ2-6
CDR3 DNA: TGTGCCAGCAGCGTAGTTGGCTCAGGGGCCAACGTCCTGACTTTC
CDR3 protein: CASSVVGSGANVLTF

clone size: -
D gene: TRBD1
V gene: TRBV29-1
J gene: TRBJ1-2
CDR3 DNA: TGCAGCGTTGAAGAACGTAACAGGGGGCATCTTTTCGGCTATGGCTACACCTTC
CDR3 protein: CSVEERNRGHLFGYGYTF

clone size: -
D gene: -
V gene: TRBV19
J gene: TRBJ1-3
CDR3 DNA: TGTGCCAGTAGTATTGTGCGGGGCCGCTCTGGAAACACCATATATTTT
CDR3 protein: CASSIVRGRSGNTIYF

clone size: -
D gene: -
V gene: TRBV6-6
J gene: TRBJ1-5
CDR3 DNA: TGTGCCAGCAGTTACGGAGGATATAGCAATCAGCCCCAGCATTTT
CDR3 protein: CASSYGGYSNQPQHF

clone size: few
D gene: -
V gene: TRBV7-2
J gene: TRBJ2-3
CDR3 DNA: TGTGCCAGCAGCCCCCGGCTACTCACAGATACGCAGTATTTT
CDR3 protein: CASSPRLLTDTQYF

clone size: -
D gene: TRBD1
V gene: TRBV7-9
J gene: TRBJ1-6
CDR3 DNA: TGTGCCAGCAGCGAGACAGGGGGATCACCCCTCCACTTT
CDR3 protein: CASSETGGSPLHF

clone size: -
D gene: -
V gene: TRBV13
J gene: TRBJ1-5
CDR3 DNA: TGTGCCAGCAGCCCCGGAAGGGTCCGGCCCCAGCATTTT
CDR3 protein: CASSPGRVRPQHF

clone size: -
D gene: -
V gene: TRBV6-1
J gene: TRBJ1-1
CDR3 DNA: TGTGCCAGCAGTGAAACGCAGGGTTGGACTGAAGCTTTCTTT
CDR3 protein: CASSETQGWTEAFF

clone size: few
D gene: TRBD1
V gene: TRBV7-3
J gene: TRBJ1-2
CDR3 DNA: TGTGCCAGCAGCGCTGGGACAGGGGGCTATGGCTACACCTTC
CDR3 protein: CASSAGTGGYGYTF